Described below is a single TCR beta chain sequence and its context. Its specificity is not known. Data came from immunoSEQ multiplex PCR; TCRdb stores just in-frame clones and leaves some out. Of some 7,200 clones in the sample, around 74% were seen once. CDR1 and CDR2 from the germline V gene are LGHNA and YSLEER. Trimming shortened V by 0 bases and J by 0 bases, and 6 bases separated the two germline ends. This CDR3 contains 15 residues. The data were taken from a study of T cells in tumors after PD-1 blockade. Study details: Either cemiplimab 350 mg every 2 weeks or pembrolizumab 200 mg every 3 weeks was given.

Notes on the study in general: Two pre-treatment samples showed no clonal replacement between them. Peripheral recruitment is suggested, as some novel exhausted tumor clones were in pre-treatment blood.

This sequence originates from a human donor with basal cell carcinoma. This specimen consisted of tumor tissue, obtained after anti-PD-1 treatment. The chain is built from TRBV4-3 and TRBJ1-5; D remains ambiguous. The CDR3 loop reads CASSQDFYSNQPQHF. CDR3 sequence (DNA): TGCGCCAGCAGCCAAGACTTTTATAGCAATCAGCCCCAGCATTTT.